The present TCR beta chain was sequenced within a study of TIL therapy for anti-PD-1-resistant metastatic lung cancer. Looking at the study overall: Patients had a median age of approximately 57 years (range roughly 38-75). By whole-exome sequencing, median non-synonymous tumor mutation burden was roughly 1.4 mutations per megabase. General observations from the study: Patients were highly selected, enriched for treatment-naive, never-smoker and oncogene-addicted cases.

As to this clone: What it recognizes is unknown.

The time point was: pre-treatment sample, taken before nivolumab and TIL therapy. Sequencing used immunoSEQ v3. Each library reached 1.5 million to 2.5 million read pairs, or 5-6 million at deep level. Method: immunoSEQ multiplex PCR; TCRdb's copy keeps in-frame clones and lacks some. The sample yields under 35,000 clones, about 70% seen once. Sequenced material: blood, taken at baseline. This sequence originates from a woman between 30 and 80 years old with non-small cell lung cancer.

This CDR3 reads CASSLLGGAHTDTQYF. CDR3 DNA sequence: TGTGCCAGCAGCTTGCTAGGGGGGGCCCACACAGATACGCAGTATTTT. This chain uses TRBV5-8 with TRBJ2-3; weak D call: TRBD2 (7 bases). In germline, CDR1 is SGHTS, CDR2 YDEGEE. V lost 1 base and J lost 2, with 14 bases in between. There are 16 residues in the CDR3.